Included here is one T cell receptor (beta chain) sequence, with context. The record originates from a study of blood T cell repertoires in COVID-19. Whole-study context: Sources were T cells, B-cell-depleted T cells, or PBMCs; the material itself was cDNA or gDNA.

Participants spanned ages roughly 18 to 95 years and resided in roughly 22 US areas. Participants were placed into cohorts based on the clinical history they reported. Generated by immunoSEQ multiplex PCR, the TCRdb table keeps only in-frame clones and is missing some. The sample carries around 54,000 clones, approximately 78% recorded once. J was trimmed by 0 bases and V by 2 bases; bases with no gene match: 7. The CDR3 totals 17 residues. CDR1 GTSNPN and CDR2 SVGIG come from the germline V gene (reference sequence). The sample taken for sequencing was PBMCs or T cells enriched from blood (not recorded which). The chain recombines TRBV30 with TRBJ2-1, with TRBD2 matching over 10 bases. The TCR originated in a woman aged 50 to 65 with acute COVID-19. The CDR3 nucleotides read TGTGCCTGGAGTAACCCTAGCGGGGGCAGCTCCTACAATGAGCAGTTCTTC. This gives the protein CAWSNPSGGSSYNEQFF.